This T cell receptor beta chain was identified during a study of CD8 T cells in ankylosing spondylitis. Each TCR beta library was made by quantitative 5'-RACE that incorporated molecular barcodes. TCRdb ran MiXCR on the 5' RACE reads and lists one entry per CDR3 protein. The table includes some 700,000 distinct CDR3 sequences, roughly 20% detected once. About this clonotype itself: Its target is not known.

Germline CDR1 reads LGHDT; CDR2 reads YNNKEL (reference sequence). This CDR3 comprises 17 residues. Trimming removed 3 bases from V and 6 bases from J; junction bases left unmatched: 8. The study's findings and limits: Characteristic of ankylosing spondylitis blood, it appeared, was a TCR beta motif comprising eight highly homologous variants. Reports of some motif variants in reactive arthritis synovial fluid and blood predate this one. Enrichment of disease-linked clones was reportedly significant in matched ankylosing spondylitis synovial fluid.

Material: blood, either unsorted or a sorted T cell fraction (not recorded which). V usage is TRBV3-1 and J usage is TRBJ2-3; TRBD2 matches 14 bases. This receptor was identified in a male donor with ankylosing spondylitis. DNA for the CDR3: TGTGCCAGCAGCCATCGGGGACTAGCGGGAGAAGTGGATACGCAGTATTTT. This codes for CASSHRGLAGEVDTQYF.